Only one count was recorded for the clone carrying this T cell receptor (beta chain). Sequence at one end of the junction differs from germline and may be a read error. The sample comes from a study of blood T cells in healthy people across ages. Across the study: The capture of about one barcoded beta molecule per two T cells was achieved by template switching.

The study isolated at least 6.5 million PBMCs from each sample. The CDR3 totals 13 residues. Using a J-beta primer mix together with a sample-barcoded 5' primer, a second PCR was run for roughly 6 to 12 cycles. One entry per CDR3 protein results from TCRdb running MiXCR on the 5' RACE reads. Of hundreds of thousands of distinct CDR3 sequences in the sample, roughly 56% were seen once. The chain employs TRBV12-3 or TRBV12-4 and TRBJ1-1; TRBD1 aligns across 7 bases. This clonotype was sampled from a man between 35 and 55 years old in good health. Sequencing input: blood. CDR3 bases: TGTGCCAGCAGCTTCTCCGGGACAGCTGAGGCTTTCTTT. It is translated as CASSFSGTAEAFF.